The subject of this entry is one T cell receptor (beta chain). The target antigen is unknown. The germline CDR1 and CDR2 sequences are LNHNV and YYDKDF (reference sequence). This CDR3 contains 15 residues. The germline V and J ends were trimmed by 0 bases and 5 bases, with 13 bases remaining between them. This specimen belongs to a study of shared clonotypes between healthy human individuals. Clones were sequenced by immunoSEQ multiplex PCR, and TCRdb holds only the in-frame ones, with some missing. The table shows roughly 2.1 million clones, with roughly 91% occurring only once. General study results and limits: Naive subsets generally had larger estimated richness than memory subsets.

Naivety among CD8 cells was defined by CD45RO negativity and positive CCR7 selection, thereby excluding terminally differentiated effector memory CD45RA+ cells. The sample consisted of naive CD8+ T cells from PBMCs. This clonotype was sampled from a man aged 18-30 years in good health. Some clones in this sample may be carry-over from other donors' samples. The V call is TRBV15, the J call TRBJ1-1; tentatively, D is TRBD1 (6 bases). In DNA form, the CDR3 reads TGTGCCACCAGCAGAGAGGACAGTTGGAAAACTGAAGCTTTCTTT. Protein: CATSREDSWKTEAFF.